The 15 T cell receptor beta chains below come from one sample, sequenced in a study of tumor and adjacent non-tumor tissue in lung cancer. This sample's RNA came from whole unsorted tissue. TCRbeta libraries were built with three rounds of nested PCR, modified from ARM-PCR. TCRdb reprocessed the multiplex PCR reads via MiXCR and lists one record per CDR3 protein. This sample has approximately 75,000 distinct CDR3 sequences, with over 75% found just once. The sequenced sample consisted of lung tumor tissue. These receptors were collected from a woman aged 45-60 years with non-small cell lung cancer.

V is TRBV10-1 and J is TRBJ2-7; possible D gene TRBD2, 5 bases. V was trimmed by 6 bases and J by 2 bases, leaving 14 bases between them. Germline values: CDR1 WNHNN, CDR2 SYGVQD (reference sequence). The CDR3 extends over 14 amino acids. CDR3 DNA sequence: TGCGCCAGCAGCTCCTCTGCTAGCCCCTACGAGCAGTACTTC. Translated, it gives CASSSSASPYEQYF.

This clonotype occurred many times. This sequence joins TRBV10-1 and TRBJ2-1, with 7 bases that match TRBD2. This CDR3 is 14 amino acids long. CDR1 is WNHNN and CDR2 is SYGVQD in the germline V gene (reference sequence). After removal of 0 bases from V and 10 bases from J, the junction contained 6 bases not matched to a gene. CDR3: CASSESGAGDEQFF. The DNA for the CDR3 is TGCGCCAGCAGTGAGTCTGGGGCGGGAGACGAGCAGTTCTTC.

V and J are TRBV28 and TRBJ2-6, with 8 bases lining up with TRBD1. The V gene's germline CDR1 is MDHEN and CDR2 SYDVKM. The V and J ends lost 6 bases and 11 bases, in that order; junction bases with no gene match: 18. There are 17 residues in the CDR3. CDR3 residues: CASSSGQGLSGVYVLTF. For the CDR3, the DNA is TGTGCCAGCAGCAGTGGACAGGGCCTCTCTGGGGTCTACGTCCTGACTTTC.

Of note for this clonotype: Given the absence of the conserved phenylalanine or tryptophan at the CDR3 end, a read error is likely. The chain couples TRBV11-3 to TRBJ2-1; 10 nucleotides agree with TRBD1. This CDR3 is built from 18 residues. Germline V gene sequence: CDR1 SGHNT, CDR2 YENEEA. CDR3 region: CASSTTILGTGDYKEQFS. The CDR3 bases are TGTGCCAGTAGCACGACGATCCTCGGGACAGGGGACTACAAAGAGCAGTTCTCC.

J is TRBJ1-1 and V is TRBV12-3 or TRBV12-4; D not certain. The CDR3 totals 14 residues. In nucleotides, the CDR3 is TGTGCTGGCAGACTCGACATTGGGCTCACTGAAGCTTTCTTT. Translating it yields CAGRLDIGLTEAFF.

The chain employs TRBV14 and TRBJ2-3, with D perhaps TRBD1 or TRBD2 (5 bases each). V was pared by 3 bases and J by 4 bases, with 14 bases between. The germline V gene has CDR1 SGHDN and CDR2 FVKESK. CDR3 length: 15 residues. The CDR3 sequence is CASSQSGRSADTQYF. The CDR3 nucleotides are TGTGCCAGCAGCCAGTCGGGACGCAGCGCAGATACGCAGTATTTT.

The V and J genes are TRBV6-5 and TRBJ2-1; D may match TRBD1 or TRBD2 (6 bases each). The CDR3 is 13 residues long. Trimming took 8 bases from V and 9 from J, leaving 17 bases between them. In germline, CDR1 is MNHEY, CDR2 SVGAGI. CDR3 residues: CASGQTRGGEQFF. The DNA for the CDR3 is TGTGCCAGCGGACAGACGCGGGGCGGTGAGCAGTTCTTC.

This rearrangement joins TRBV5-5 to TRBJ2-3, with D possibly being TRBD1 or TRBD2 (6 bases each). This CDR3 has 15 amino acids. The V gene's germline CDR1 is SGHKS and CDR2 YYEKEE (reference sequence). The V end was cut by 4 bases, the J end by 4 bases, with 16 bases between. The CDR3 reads CASSHAGTRADTQYF. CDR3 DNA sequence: TGTGCCAGCAGCCACGCGGGGACAAGGGCAGATACGCAGTATTTT.

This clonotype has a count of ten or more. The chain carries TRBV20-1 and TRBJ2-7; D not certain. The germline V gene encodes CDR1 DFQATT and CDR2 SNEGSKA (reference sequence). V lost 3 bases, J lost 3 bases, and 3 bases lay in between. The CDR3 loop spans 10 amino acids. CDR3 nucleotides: TGCAGTGCTAGTAACTACGAGCAGTACTTC. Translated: CSASNYEQYF.

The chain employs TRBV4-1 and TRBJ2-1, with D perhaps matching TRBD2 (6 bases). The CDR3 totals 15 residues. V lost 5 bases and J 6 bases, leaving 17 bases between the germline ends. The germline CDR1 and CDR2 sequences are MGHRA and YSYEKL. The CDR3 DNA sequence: TGCGCCAGCAGCGGGAGGTTGGACCTGACCAATGAGCAGTTCTTC. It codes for CASSGRLDLTNEQFF.

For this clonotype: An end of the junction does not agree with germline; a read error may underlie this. The CDR3 sequence is CASTLGRTPGYNKQFF. The CDR3 nucleotides are TGTGCCAGCACCCTCGGGAGGACACCAGGGTACAATAAGCAGTTTTTC. The rearrangement joins TRBV7-9 to TRBJ2-1, with TRBD2 matching over 7 bases. The V gene's germline CDR1 is SEHNR and CDR2 FQNEAQ (reference sequence). The CDR3 spans 16 residues. The variable domain in full, with the rest retrieved from reference TRBV7-9 and TRBJ2-1, is DTGVSQNPRHKITKRGQNVTFRCDPISEHNRLYWYRQTLGQGPEFLTYFQNEAQLEKSRLLSDRFSAERPKGSFSTLEIQRTEQGDSAMYLCASTLGRTPGYNKQFFGPGTRLTVL.

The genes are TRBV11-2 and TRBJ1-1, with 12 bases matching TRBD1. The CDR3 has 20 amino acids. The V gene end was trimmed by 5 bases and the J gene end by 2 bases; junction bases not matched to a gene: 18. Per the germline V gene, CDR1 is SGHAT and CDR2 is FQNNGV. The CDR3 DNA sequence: TGTGCCAGCAGCGCTCGGGACAGGGGGCGCAAGAGGTGGAGTAACACTGAAGCTTTCTTT. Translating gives CASSARDRGRKRWSNTEAFF.

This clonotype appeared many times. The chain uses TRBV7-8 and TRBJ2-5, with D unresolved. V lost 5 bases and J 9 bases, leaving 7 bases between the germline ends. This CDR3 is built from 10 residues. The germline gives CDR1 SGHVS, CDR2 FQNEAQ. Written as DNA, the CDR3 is TGTGCCAGCAGCCGAGCTCCCCAGTACTTC. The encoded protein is CASSRAPQYF.

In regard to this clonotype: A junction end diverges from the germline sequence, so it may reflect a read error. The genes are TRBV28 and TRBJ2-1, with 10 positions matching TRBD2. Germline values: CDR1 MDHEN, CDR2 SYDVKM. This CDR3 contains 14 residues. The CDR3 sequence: CASRLAGAMQEQLF. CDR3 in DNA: TGTGCCAGCAGGCTAGCGGGAGCTATGCAGGAGCAGTTGTTC.

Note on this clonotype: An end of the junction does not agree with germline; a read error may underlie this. The chain's CDR3 is CTSSPLGQGSGTGELFF. In DNA form, the CDR3 reads TGCACCAGCAGCCCCTTGGGACAGGGTAGTGGCACCGGGGAGCTGTTTTTT. The chain employs TRBV4-1 and TRBJ2-2, with 9 bases matching TRBD1. CDR1 and CDR2 from the germline V gene are MGHRA and YSYEKL. This CDR3 is built from 17 residues.